The 29 T cell receptor beta chains presented below share a single source sample, sequenced in a study of CD8 T cells in Susac syndrome. cDNA came from around 0.5 to 1 ug RNA primed by random hexamers. Each CDR3 protein is one row after TCRdb ran MiXCR on the immunoSEQ multiplex PCR reads. Of 75,000 to 100,000 distinct CDR3 sequences in the sample, approximately 94% were seen once. Sequences were obtained from CD8+ T cells from PBMCs. The receptors shown here come from a human donor in good health.

This clonotype was seen only once. The rearrangement links TRBV29-1 to TRBJ2-7, with D maybe TRBD1 (6 bases). The germline V gene encodes CDR1 SQVTM and CDR2 ANQGSEA. Trimming took off 5 bases at V and 2 bases at J, with 13 bases between the two ends. The CDR3 sequence is 13 residues long. The CDR3 sequence: CSVLRDTTYEQYF. The DNA for the CDR3 is TGCAGCGTTCTCCGGGACACAACCTACGAGCAGTACTTC.

The chain has TRBV7-2 and TRBJ2-2, with no clear D. CDR3 length: 11 residues. V dropped 6 bases and J dropped 8 bases, with 7 bases sitting between them. Germline V gives CDR1 SGHTA, CDR2 FQGNSA. CDR3 nucleotides: TGTGCCAGCAGTCGAGGAGGGGAGCTGTTTTTT. It specifies CASSRGGELFF.

The chain carries TRBV15 and TRBJ2-2; D tentatively reads TRBD1 or TRBD2 (6 bases each). The CDR3 has 15 residues. CDR1 is LNHNV and CDR2 is YYDKDF in the germline V gene (reference sequence). Trimming pared 4 bases from V and 7 bases from J, leaving 16 bases between. The CDR3 nucleotides are TGTGCCACCAGCAACCCACGGGGGCCACGCGGGGAGCTGTTTTTT. Its protein is CATSNPRGPRGELFF.

This chain joins TRBV28 and TRBJ1-5, with TRBD1 identical over 8 bases. Germline V gene lookup returns CDR1 MDHEN and CDR2 SYDVKM. CDR3 length equals 14 residues. The V and J ends lost 7 bases and 7 bases, in that order; junction bases with no gene match: 9. The CDR3, as DNA: TGTGCCAGCAACCTAGGTACAGGGGGGCAGCCCCAGCATTTT. Protein: CASNLGTGGQPQHF.

The chain combines TRBV7-2 with TRBJ2-5; 8 bases align to TRBD1. The CDR3 runs 14 residues. Germline CDR1 reads SGHTA; CDR2 reads FQGNSA. After removal of 4 bases from V and 5 bases from J, the junction contained 6 bases not matched to a gene. The CDR3 nucleotides are TGTGCCAGCAGCTACTGGACAGGGACGGAGACCCAGTACTTC. Residues: CASSYWTGTETQYF.

V and J are TRBV6-2 or TRBV6-3 and TRBJ2-7; perhaps TRBD2 as D (6 bases). The germline V gene has CDR1 MNHEY and CDR2 SVGEGT. This CDR3 contains 15 residues. Trimming cost V 6 bases and J 2 bases, with 17 bases left between them. The CDR3 DNA reads TGTGCCAGCAGGCCCAGAGGCGGGACCACCTACGAGCAGTACGTC. It yields the protein CASRPRGGTTYEQYV.

The chain combines TRBV7-2 with TRBJ2-1, with TRBD2 identical over 10 bases. The CDR3 consists of 15 residues. Germline V CDR1 and CDR2: SGHTA, FQGNSA. V was clipped by 1 base and J by 8 bases; unmatched bases: 5. The CDR3 DNA sequence: TGTGCCAGCAGCTTAGTAGCTAGCGGGAGATATGAGCAGTTCTTC. Translated: CASSLVASGRYEQFF.

The CDR3 sequence is CASSLDLALQPQHF. DNA of the CDR3: TGTGCCAGCAGCTTAGATCTAGCCCTCCAGCCCCAGCATTTT. The gene calls are TRBV7-2 and TRBJ1-5; no definite D call. Trimming pared 1 base from V and 7 bases from J, leaving 11 bases between. There are 14 residues in the CDR3. CDR1 is SGHTA and CDR2 is FQGNSA in the germline V gene. The full variable domain, rest sourced from reference TRBV7-2 and TRBJ1-5, is GAGVSQSPSNKVTEKGKDVELRCDPISGHTALYWYRQSLGQGLEFLIYFQGNSAPDKSGLPSDRFSAERTGGSVSTLTIQRTQQEDSAVYLCASSLDLALQPQHFGDGTRLSIL.

The chain uses TRBV12-3 or TRBV12-4 and TRBJ2-5; D is unclear. The CDR3 sequence is 12 residues long. Between the trimmed V and J ends, which lost 6 bases and 3 bases, there was a span of 8 bases. Here the CDR3 DNA reads TGTGCCAGCAGCCCTAAAGAAGAGACCCAGTACTTC. As protein: CASSPKEETQYF.

J is TRBJ2-1 and V is TRBV20-1; 7 bases map to TRBD2. Per the germline V gene, CDR1 is DFQATT and CDR2 is SNEGSKA (reference sequence). The CDR3 covers 12 residues. The V and J ends lost 2 bases and 5 bases, in that order; junction bases with no gene match: 0. This CDR3 reads CSARLADNEQFF. The CDR3 DNA sequence: TGCAGTGCTAGACTAGCGGACAATGAGCAGTTCTTC.

This clonotype has just one count. The chain carries TRBV10-3 and TRBJ2-7; TRBD1 agrees at 9 bases. This CDR3 comprises 14 residues. Germline assignment: CDR1 ENHRY and CDR2 SYGVKD. V shed 4 bases, J shed 3 bases, and the junction held 4 bases outside the gene matches. The CDR3 sequence: CAISGQGGNYEQYV. In nucleotides, the CDR3 is TGTGCCATCAGTGGACAGGGGGGCAACTACGAGCAGTACGTC.

The chain is built from TRBV27 and TRBJ2-2; 9 nucleotides align to TRBD2. This CDR3 has 14 amino acids. Germline CDR1 reads MNHEY; CDR2 reads SMNVEV (reference sequence). J lost 4 bases, V lost 7 bases, and 4 bases had no gene match. The CDR3 protein is CASTRGGLTGELFF. CDR3 nucleotides: TGTGCCAGCACGCGGGGGGGCCTCACCGGGGAGCTGTTTTTT.

This chain joins TRBV7-9 and TRBJ2-7; the D gene is possibly TRBD2 (6 bases). The CDR3 sequence is 14 residues long. Germline V gives CDR1 SEHNR, CDR2 FQNEAQ (reference sequence). The V gene lost 5 bases and the J gene lost 3 bases, with 14 bases spanning the gap. CDR3 sequence: CASSQAGPNYEQYV. Written as DNA, the CDR3 is TGTGCCAGCAGCCAAGCGGGTCCTAACTACGAGCAGTACGTC.

This clonotype was counted a single time. V gene TRBV3-1 combines with J gene TRBJ2-7, with a possible D match to TRBD2 (5 bases). Trimming stripped 1 base from V and 7 bases from J, with 8 bases between. The CDR3 is 12 amino acids. In germline, CDR1 is LGHDT, CDR2 YNNKEL (reference sequence). CDR3 sequence reads: CASSQASGEQYF. The CDR3 DNA reads as TGTGCCAGCAGCCAAGCCTCGGGGGAGCAGTACTTC.

The V and J genes are TRBV7-2 and TRBJ2-1; possibly TRBD1 for D (5 bases). The CDR3 loop spans 13 amino acids. With 1 base removed from V and 6 bases from J, the gap between germline ends came to 7 bases. Germline V lookup: CDR1 SGHTA, CDR2 FQGNSA. The CDR3 sequence: CASSLVGANEQFF. The CDR3 region has the DNA TGTGCCAGCAGCTTAGTTGGGGCCAATGAGCAGTTCTTC.

The CDR3 DNA reads TGTGCCAGCAGCCGAATGGTGGTAGCGGGAGCAGAGACCCAGTACTTC. The encoded protein is CASSRMVVAGAETQYF. The chain recombines TRBV27 with TRBJ2-5, with 9 nucleotides matching TRBD2. Germline CDR1 reads MNHEY; CDR2 reads SMNVEV (reference sequence). This CDR3 comprises 16 residues. The ends lost 6 bases at V and 4 bases at J; junction bases unmatched: 12.

This chain links TRBV6-2 or TRBV6-3 with TRBJ2-3; D unclear. V dropped 2 bases and J dropped 3 bases, with 6 bases sitting between them. This CDR3 comprises 13 residues. The V gene's germline CDR1 is MNHEY and CDR2 SVGEGT. The CDR3 sequence: CASSYRVTDTQYF. The CDR3 DNA sequence: TGTGCCAGCAGTTACAGGGTGACAGATACGCAGTATTTT.

This chain joins TRBV16 and TRBJ2-7, with unresolved D. Germline-derived CDR1 and CDR2 are KGHSY and FQNENV. Trimming pared 2 bases from V and 7 bases from J, leaving 6 bases between. This CDR3 comprises 11 residues. CDR3 bases: TGTGCCAGCAGCCAAGGGGTTGAGCAGTACTTC. It yields the protein CASSQGVEQYF.

The V call is TRBV29-1, the J call TRBJ2-7; 8 nucleotides agree with TRBD1. CDR1 is SQVTM and CDR2 is ANQGSEA in the germline V gene. Trimming took 1 base from V and 2 from J; bases not matched to a gene: 7. There are 15 residues in the CDR3. In nucleotides, the CDR3 is TGCAGCGTTGAAGCCAAAGGACAGGGAACCTACGAGCAGTACTTC. Amino acids: CSVEAKGQGTYEQYF.

The chain links TRBV11-2 to TRBJ2-7; possible D gene TRBD1, 5 bases. Germline V gene lookup returns CDR1 SGHAT and CDR2 FQNNGV. The CDR3 extends over 14 amino acids. V was pared by 0 bases and J by 6 bases, with 12 bases between. This CDR3 is CASSLEGPVGEQYF. The DNA for the CDR3 is TGTGCCAGCAGCTTAGAGGGGCCCGTCGGCGAGCAGTACTTC.

The rearrangement links TRBV6-5 to TRBJ2-7, with D possibly being TRBD2 (5 bases). V was clipped by 2 bases and J by 5 bases, with 13 bases between them. The germline CDR1 and CDR2 sequences are MNHEY and SVGAGI. The CDR3 totals 14 residues. For the CDR3, the DNA is TGTGCCAGCAGTTACCCGGACTGGGTGAACGAGCAGTACGTC. Protein product: CASSYPDWVNEQYV.

This clonotype has more than one count but fewer than ten. The rearrangement joins TRBV5-1 to TRBJ1-1, with D perhaps TRBD1 (6 bases). In germline, CDR1 is SGHRS, CDR2 YFSETQ. V was shortened by 4 bases and J by 8 bases, with 12 bases between the two germline ends. The length of the CDR3 is 12 residues. CDR3 coding DNA: TGCGCCAGCAGCCTACCCGGGACAGAAGCTTTCTTT. It yields the protein CASSLPGTEAFF.

The rearrangement joins TRBV5-6 to TRBJ2-7, with D possibly being TRBD1 or TRBD2 (5 bases each). The CDR3 loop spans 13 amino acids. V was pared by 4 bases and J by 6 bases, with 14 bases between. Germline V lookup: CDR1 SGHDT, CDR2 YYEEEE. In DNA form, the CDR3 reads TGTGCCAGCAGCAGGGACGGTCAGGCCGAGCAGTACTTC. It translates to CASSRDGQAEQYF.

V gene TRBV9 combines with J gene TRBJ2-1, with D perhaps TRBD2 (6 bases). This CDR3 spans 17 amino acids. The germline V gene has CDR1 SGDLS and CDR2 YYNGEE. V dropped 0 bases and J dropped 4 bases, with 17 bases sitting between them. CDR3 residues: CASSVEGSGVRYNEQFF. The CDR3 DNA reads as TGTGCCAGCAGCGTAGAGGGTTCGGGAGTCAGATACAATGAGCAGTTCTTC.

The chain links TRBV2 to TRBJ2-7; possible D gene TRBD1, 5 bases. The CDR3 runs to 15 residues. Trimming took 1 base from V and 7 from J, leaving 17 bases between them. Germline V gives CDR1 SNHLY, CDR2 FYNNEI. The CDR3 spells CASSEDPDGYREQYV. CDR3 in DNA: TGTGCCAGCAGTGAAGATCCTGACGGGTACAGGGAGCAGTACGTC.

The chain combines TRBV7-2 with TRBJ2-1, with TRBD2 identical over 11 bases. CDR3 length: 15 amino acids. The germline CDR1 and CDR2 sequences are SGHTA and FQGNSA. The junction had 3 bases not matched to a gene; V was cut back by 2 bases and J by 6 bases. CDR3 DNA sequence: TGTGCCAGCAGCTTACTAGCGGGGGGATCCAATGAGCAGTTCTTC. It is translated as CASSLLAGGSNEQFF.

As regards this clonotype: At one boundary the junction diverges from the germline segment, which might be a read error. The J gene is TRBJ2-1, the V gene TRBV29-1, with D maybe TRBD2 (5 bases). CDR3 length: 15 residues. Germline values: CDR1 SQVTM, CDR2 ANQGSEA. As DNA, the CDR3 is TGCAGCGTTCAAGAAATCCCCAGCGGATACAATGAGCAGTTCTTC. Protein sequence: CSVQEIPSGYNEQFF.

This chain connects TRBV7-6 to TRBJ2-3; 13 nucleotides agree with TRBD2. CDR1 is SGHVS, CDR2 FNYEAQ, per germline. The junction had 2 bases not matched to a gene; V was cut back by 3 bases and J by 5 bases. This CDR3 comprises 15 residues. For the CDR3, the DNA is TGTGCCAGCAGCTTGCGACTAGCGGGAGGAGATACGCAGTATTTT. Its protein product is CASSLRLAGGDTQYF.

The chain joins TRBV27 to TRBJ2-7; no firm D call. Trimming removed 5 bases at V and 6 bases at J, with 11 bases between. CDR1 and CDR2 from the germline V gene are MNHEY and SMNVEV (reference sequence). The CDR3 is made up of 12 amino acids. The CDR3 DNA is TGTGCCAGCAGTCCCCACCCCCCCGAGCAGTACGTC. Encoded protein: CASSPHPPEQYV.